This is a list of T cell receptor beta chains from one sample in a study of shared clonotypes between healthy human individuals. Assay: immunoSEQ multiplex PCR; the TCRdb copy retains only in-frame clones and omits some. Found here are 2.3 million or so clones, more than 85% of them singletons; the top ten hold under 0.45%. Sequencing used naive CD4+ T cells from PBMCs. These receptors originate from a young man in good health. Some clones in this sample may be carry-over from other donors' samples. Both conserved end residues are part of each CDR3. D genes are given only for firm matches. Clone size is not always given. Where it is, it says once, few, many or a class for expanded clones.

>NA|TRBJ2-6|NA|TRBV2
CAKRSSGANVLTF
TGTGCCAAGCGTAGCTCTGGGGCCAACGTCCTGACTTTC
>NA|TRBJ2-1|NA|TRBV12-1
CASSSYYYNEQFF
TGTGCCAGCAGCTCTTACTATTACAATGAGCAGTTCTTC
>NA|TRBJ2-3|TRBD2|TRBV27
CASSSQGLAGSTDTQYF
TGTGCCAGCAGTTCCCAAGGACTAGCGGGCAGCACAGATACGCAGTATTTT
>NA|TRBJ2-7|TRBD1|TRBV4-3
CASSQDLTGVTYEQYF
TGCGCCAGCAGCCAAGATCTCACAGGGGTCACTTACGAGCAGTACTTC
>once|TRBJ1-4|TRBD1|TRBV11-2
CASSLRSTGQGSTNEKLFF
TGTGCCAGCAGCCTAAGATCAACAGGACAGGGATCAACTAATGAAAAACTGTTTTTT
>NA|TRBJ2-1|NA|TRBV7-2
CASSSPFGGHSYNEQFF
TGTGCCAGCAGCTCCCCGTTTGGGGGGCACTCCTACAATGAGCAGTTCTTC
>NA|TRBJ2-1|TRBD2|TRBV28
CASEASGEYNEQFF
TGTGCCAGCGAAGCTAGCGGGGAGTACAATGAGCAGTTCTTC
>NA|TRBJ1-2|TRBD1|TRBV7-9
CASSLIQGAVHYGYTF
TGTGCCAGCAGCCTAATTCAGGGGGCGGTTCACTATGGCTACACCTTC
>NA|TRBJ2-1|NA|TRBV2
CASSPRGVGPNEQFF
TGTGCCAGCAGTCCCAGGGGGGTCGGTCCCAATGAGCAGTTCTTC
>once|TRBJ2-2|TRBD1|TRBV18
CASSPPGTDNTGELFF
TGTGCCAGCTCACCACCCGGGACAGACAACACCGGGGAGCTGTTTTTT
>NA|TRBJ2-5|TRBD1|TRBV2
CASRGTGGIRAAETQYF
TGTGCCAGCCGGGGGACAGGGGGTATCCGGGCGGCGGAGACCCAGTACTTC
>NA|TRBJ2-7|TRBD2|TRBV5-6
CASSREARGYEQYF
TGTGCCAGCAGCCGGGAGGCGCGGGGGTACGAGCAGTACTTC
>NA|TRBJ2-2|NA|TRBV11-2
CASSLNTLLAGELFF
TGTGCCAGCAGCTTAAACACTTTGCTTGCCGGGGAGCTGTTTTTT
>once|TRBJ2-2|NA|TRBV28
CASRDAQSGLFF
TGTGCCAGCAGAGATGCCCAATCGGGGCTGTTTTTT
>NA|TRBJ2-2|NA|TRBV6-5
CASSYLVKTGELFF
TGTGCCAGCAGTTACTTGGTGAAAACCGGGGAGCTGTTTTTT
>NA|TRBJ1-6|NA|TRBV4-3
CASSQGAGVDNSPLHF
TGCGCCAGCAGCCAAGGGGCAGGGGTAGATAATTCACCCCTCCACTTT
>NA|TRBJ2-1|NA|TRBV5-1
CASSLEERRNEQFF
TGCGCCAGCAGCTTGGAAGAAAGGCGCAATGAGCAGTTCTTC
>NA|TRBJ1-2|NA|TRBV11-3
CASSSRGVTTNYGYTF
TGTGCCAGCAGCTCCCGGGGAGTGACTACCAACTATGGCTACACCTTC
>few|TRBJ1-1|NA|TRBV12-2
CASRFLDTEAFF
TGTGCAAGTCGCTTTTTGGACACTGAAGCTTTCTTT
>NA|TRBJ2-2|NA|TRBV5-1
CASSLIPGSNTGELFF
TGCGCCAGCAGCTTAATCCCGGGATCTAACACCGGGGAGCTGTTTTTT
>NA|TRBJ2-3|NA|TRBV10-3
CAIGPRASTDTQYF
TGTGCCATCGGCCCTAGGGCTAGCACAGATACGCAGTATTTT
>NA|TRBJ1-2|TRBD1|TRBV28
CASSTDRGFRGYTF
TGTGCCAGCAGCACGGACAGGGGCTTTAGGGGCTACACCTTC
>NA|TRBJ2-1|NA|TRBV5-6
CASSFSHEQFF
TGTGCCAGCAGCTTTTCCCATGAGCAGTTCTTC
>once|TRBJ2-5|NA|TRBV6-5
CASSYNRVMETQYF
TGTGCCAGCAGTTACAATCGGGTGATGGAGACCCAGTACTTC
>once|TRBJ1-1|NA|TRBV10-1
CASSERVGFGNTEAFF
TGCGCCAGCAGTGAGAGGGTAGGGTTTGGGAACACTGAAGCTTTCTTT
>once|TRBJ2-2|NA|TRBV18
CASSPTTEITGELFF
TGTGCCAGCTCACCCACCACGGAAATAACCGGGGAGCTGTTTTTT
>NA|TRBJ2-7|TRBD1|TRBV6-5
CASRYRTQGEQYF
TGTGCCAGCAGATATCGGACACAGGGGGAGCAGTACTTC
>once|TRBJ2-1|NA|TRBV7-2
CASSFRREQFF
TGTGCCAGCAGCTTTAGACGGGAGCAGTTCTTC
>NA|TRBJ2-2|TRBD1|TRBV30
CAWSRQGAGTGELFF
TGTGCCTGGAGTCGACAGGGGGCAGGGACCGGGGAGCTGTTTTTT
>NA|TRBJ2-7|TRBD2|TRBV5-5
CASSWTGLAQYEQYF
TGTGCCAGCAGCTGGACGGGACTAGCGCAATACGAGCAGTACTTC
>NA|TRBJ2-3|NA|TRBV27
CASSRSPWETDTQYF
TGTGCCAGCTCCCGTTCGCCATGGGAAACAGATACGCAGTATTTT
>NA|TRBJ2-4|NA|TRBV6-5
CASSYSRDRAKNIQYF
TGTGCCAGCAGTTACTCGCGGGACAGAGCCAAAAACATTCAGTACTTC
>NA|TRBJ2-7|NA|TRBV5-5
CASSLRASSYEQYF
TGTGCCAGCAGCTTAAGGGCTTCCTCCTACGAGCAGTACTTC
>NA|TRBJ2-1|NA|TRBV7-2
CASSLHGASINEQFF
TGTGCCAGCAGCCTCCATGGGGCTAGCATCAATGAGCAGTTCTTC
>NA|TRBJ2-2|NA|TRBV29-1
CSGGRSSTGELFF
TGCAGCGGGGGGCGGTCCAGTACCGGGGAGCTGTTTTTT
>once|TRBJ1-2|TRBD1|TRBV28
CASRPGQGAGGYTF
TGTGCCAGCAGGCCGGGACAGGGAGCGGGCGGCTACACCTTC
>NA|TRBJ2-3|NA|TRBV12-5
CASGLAASGPTDTQYF
TGTGCTAGTGGTTTGGCGGCTTCCGGCCCGACAGATACGCAGTATTTT
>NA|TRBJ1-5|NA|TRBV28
CASSLQGIHSRNQPQHF
TGTGCCAGCAGTTTACAGGGGATTCACTCACGGAATCAGCCCCAGCATTTT
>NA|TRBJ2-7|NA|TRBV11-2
CASSPVDRTSSYEQYF
TGTGCCAGCAGCCCCGTCGACAGGACGTCTTCCTACGAGCAGTACTTC
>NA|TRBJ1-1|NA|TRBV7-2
CASSVSRTPNTEAFF
TGTGCCAGCAGCGTTAGCCGAACTCCGAACACTGAAGCTTTCTTT
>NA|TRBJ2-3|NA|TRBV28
CASSFSIPGTQYF
TGTGCCAGCAGTTTTTCCATCCCCGGTACGCAGTATTTT
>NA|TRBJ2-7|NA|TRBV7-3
CASSLTGHLSGEQYF
TGTGCCAGCAGCTTAACAGGGCACCTTTCTGGCGAGCAGTACTTC
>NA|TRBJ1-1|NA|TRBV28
CASSAGGVNTEAFF
TGTGCCAGCAGTGCGGGGGGCGTGAACACTGAAGCTTTCTTT
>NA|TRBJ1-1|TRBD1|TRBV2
CASRGQGEAFF
TGTGCCAGCAGAGGACAGGGCGAAGCTTTCTTT
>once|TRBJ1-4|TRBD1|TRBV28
CASNPTGRPEKLFF
TGTGCCAGCAACCCGACAGGGAGACCTGAAAAACTGTTTTTT
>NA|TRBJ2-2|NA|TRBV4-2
CASSLPGLQDLSTGELFF
TGTGCCAGCAGCCTTCCAGGGCTGCAGGACTTGAGCACCGGGGAGCTGTTTTTT
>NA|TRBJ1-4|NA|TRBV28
CASSLGDEKLFF
TGTGCCAGCAGTTTAGGAGACGAAAAACTGTTTTTT
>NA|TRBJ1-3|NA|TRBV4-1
CASSQVQQSRGSYTIYF
TGCGCCAGCAGCCAAGTCCAACAGTCTAGAGGGAGTTACACCATATATTTT
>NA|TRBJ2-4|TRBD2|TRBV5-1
CASSPGGEDIQYF
TGCGCCAGCAGCCCCGGGGGGGAGGACATTCAGTACTTC
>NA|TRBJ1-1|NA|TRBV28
CASTLPGTNTEAFF
TGTGCCAGCACCTTACCAGGGACCAACACTGAAGCTTTCTTT
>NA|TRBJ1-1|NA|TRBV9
CASSDTPNTEAFF
TGTGCCAGCAGTGACACACCCAACACTGAAGCTTTCTTT
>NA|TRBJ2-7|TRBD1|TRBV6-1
CASSVPTGANPYEQYF
TGTGCCAGCAGTGTACCGACAGGGGCCAACCCCTACGAGCAGTACTTC
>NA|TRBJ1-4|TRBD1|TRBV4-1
CASSLGVGQLGVKLFF
TGCGCCAGCAGCCTCGGGGTGGGACAGCTCGGGGTAAAACTGTTTTTT
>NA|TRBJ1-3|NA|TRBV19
CASSIQKESSGNTIYF
TGTGCCAGTAGTATTCAGAAGGAGAGCTCTGGAAACACCATATATTTT
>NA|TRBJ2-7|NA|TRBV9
CASNGGHSYEQYF
TGTGCCAGCAACGGCGGACACTCCTACGAGCAGTACTTC
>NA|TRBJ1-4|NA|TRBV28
CASSFYGEKLFF
TGTGCCAGCAGTTTCTACGGGGAAAAACTGTTTTTT